A selection of T cell receptor beta chains follows, all from one sample in a study of Graves' ophthalmopathy and Graves' hyperthyroidism. MiXCR, applied by TCRdb to the multiplex PCR reads, yields one record per CDR3 protein. The table includes about 500,000 distinct CDR3 sequences, just under 40% detected once. The material sequenced was peripheral blood or thyroid tissue (not recorded which). All receptors derive from an adult man with Graves' hyperthyroidism. Both conserved end residues are part of each CDR3. Each record gives: D gene, J gene, clone size, V gene, CDR3 length, CDR3 protein, CDR3 DNA. A D gene is named only where the DNA matches it firmly. Clone size appears in some rows only: once, few, many, or a class for an expanded clone.

d_gene: TRBD1; j_gene: TRBJ1-5; abundance: many; v_gene: TRBV6-1; len: 14; CDR3aa: CASTETGAHQPQHF; CDR3nt: TGTGCCAGCACTGAGACAGGGGCACATCAGCCCCAGCATTTT
d_gene: NA; j_gene: TRBJ1-3; abundance: NA; v_gene: TRBV10-3; len: 15; CDR3aa: CAISESGGPGYTIYF; CDR3nt: TGTGCCATCAGTGAGTCGGGAGGGCCTGGCTACACCATATATTTT
d_gene: NA; j_gene: TRBJ1-2; abundance: NA; v_gene: TRBV2; len: 13; CDR3aa: CASSDRLGYGYTF; CDR3nt: TGTGCCAGCAGTGACCGACTGGGATATGGCTACACCTTC
d_gene: NA; j_gene: TRBJ2-6; abundance: many; v_gene: TRBV7-3; len: 16; CDR3aa: CASSLSGYSGANVLTF; CDR3nt: TGTGCCAGCAGCTTATCCGGATACTCTGGGGCCAACGTCCTGACTTTC
d_gene: NA; j_gene: TRBJ1-5; abundance: few; v_gene: TRBV28; len: 15; CDR3aa: CASTPTHTDNQPQHF; CDR3nt: TGTGCCAGCACACCAACCCACACGGACAATCAGCCCCAGCATTTT
d_gene: NA; j_gene: TRBJ2-2; abundance: many; v_gene: TRBV7-9; len: 11; CDR3aa: CASGGTGELFF; CDR3nt: TGTGCCAGCGGGGGTACCGGGGAGCTGTTTTTT
d_gene: NA; j_gene: TRBJ2-5; abundance: many; v_gene: TRBV11-1; len: 13; CDR3aa: CASSLGESRTQYF; CDR3nt: TGTGCCAGCAGCTTGGGGGAGAGTAGAACCCAGTACTTC
d_gene: TRBD1; j_gene: TRBJ2-7; abundance: NA; v_gene: TRBV7-9; len: 15; CDR3aa: CASSLTGATVYEQYF; CDR3nt: TGTGCCAGCAGCCTGACAGGGGCGACTGTCTACGAGCAGTACTTC
d_gene: TRBD1; j_gene: TRBJ2-6; abundance: NA; v_gene: TRBV5-4; len: 16; CDR3aa: CASSLTGGQGANVLTF; CDR3nt: TGTGCCAGCAGCTTAACAGGGGGGCAAGGGGCCAACGTCCTGACTTTC
d_gene: NA; j_gene: TRBJ2-7; abundance: many; v_gene: TRBV10-3; len: 11; CDR3aa: CAVGAPYEQYF; CDR3nt: TGTGCCGTGGGGGCCCCATACGAGCAGTACTTC
d_gene: NA; j_gene: TRBJ1-2; abundance: many; v_gene: TRBV6-5; len: 14; CDR3aa: CASSYQGANYGYTF; CDR3nt: TGTGCCAGCAGTTATCAGGGCGCTAACTATGGCTACACCTTC
d_gene: TRBD1; j_gene: TRBJ1-2; abundance: NA; v_gene: TRBV7-2; len: 15; CDR3aa: CASSFSGTGNYGYTF; CDR3nt: TGTGCCAGCAGCTTTTCCGGGACAGGCAACTATGGCTACACCTTC
d_gene: NA; j_gene: TRBJ1-2; abundance: NA; v_gene: TRBV6-6; len: 13; CDR3aa: CASSEGFDYGYTF; CDR3nt: TGTGCCAGCAGTGAGGGATTCGACTATGGCTACACCTTC
d_gene: NA; j_gene: TRBJ1-2; abundance: many; v_gene: TRBV24-1; len: 16; CDR3aa: CATSGASEGEDYGYTF; CDR3nt: TGTGCCACCAGTGGTGCCTCCGAGGGGGAGGACTATGGCTACACCTTC
d_gene: TRBD1; j_gene: TRBJ1-1; abundance: many; v_gene: TRBV12-3/TRBV12-4; len: 14; CDR3aa: CASSFGTVITEAFF; CDR3nt: TGTGCCAGCAGTTTCGGGACAGTAATCACTGAAGCTTTCTTT
d_gene: NA; j_gene: TRBJ2-7; abundance: few; v_gene: TRBV10-3; len: 14; CDR3aa: CAISESVGGAEQYF; CDR3nt: TGTGCCATCAGTGAGTCGGTGGGGGGAGCCGAGCAGTACTTC